This T cell receptor beta chain was retrieved from a study of molecular identifiers for immune sequencing clone quantification. Whole-study findings and limits: Sharing of a barcode by identical TCR molecules could cause highly expanded clone sizes to be underestimated.

Sorted naive CD8 T cells, about 17,000 to 1,000,000, were sequenced from 10%, 30% or 50% RNA. In its sample, this clonotype was seen many times. Its antigen is as yet unknown. TCRdb passed the PCR reads through MiXCR, listing each CDR3 protein once. The data contain about 54,000 distinct CDR3 sequences, approximately 25% of them singletons. The clonotype comes from a human donor in good health. Some libraries in this study had Jurkat cell RNA spiked in. The specimen sequenced was naive CD8+ T cells from blood, with Jurkat cell RNA spiked in. Subset: FACS-sorted CD8+CD4-CCR7+CD45RA+ naive T cells.

CDR3 region: CASSGGDSSYEQYF. The CDR3 region has the DNA TGCGCCAGCAGCGGGGGGGACAGCTCCTACGAGCAGTACTTC. The rearrangement uses TRBV4-1 and TRBJ2-7; D is perhaps TRBD1 or TRBD2 (7 bases each). The CDR3 sequence is 14 residues long. V was pared by 5 bases and J by 0 bases, with 11 bases between. CDR1 and CDR2 (germline): MGHRA, YSYEKL.